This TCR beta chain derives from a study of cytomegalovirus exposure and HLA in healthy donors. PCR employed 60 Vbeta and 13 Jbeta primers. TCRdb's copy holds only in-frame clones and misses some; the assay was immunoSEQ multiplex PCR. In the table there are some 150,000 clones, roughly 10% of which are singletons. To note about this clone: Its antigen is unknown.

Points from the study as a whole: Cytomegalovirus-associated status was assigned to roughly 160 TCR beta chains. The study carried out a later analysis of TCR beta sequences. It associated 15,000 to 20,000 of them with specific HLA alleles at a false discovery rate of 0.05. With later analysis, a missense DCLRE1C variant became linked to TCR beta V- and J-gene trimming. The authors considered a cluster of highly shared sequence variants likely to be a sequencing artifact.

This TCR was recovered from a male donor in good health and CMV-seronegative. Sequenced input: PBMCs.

This chain's CDR3 is CASSSGHEAFF. CDR3 bases: TGTGCCAGCAGTTCGGGACACGAAGCTTTCTTT. The rearrangement links TRBV27 to TRBJ1-1; TRBD1 is a possible D gene (6 bases). Germline V gene sequence: CDR1 MNHEY, CDR2 SMNVEV (reference sequence). CDR3 length: 11 amino acids. Trimming shortened V by 4 bases and J by 8 bases, and 8 bases separated the two germline ends.